The 2 T cell receptor beta chains presented below share a single source sample, sequenced in a study of T cell responses to AZD1222 COVID-19 vaccine. Data came from immunoSEQ multiplex PCR; TCRdb stores just in-frame clones and leaves some out. The table includes some 49,000 clones, around 90% detected once. This specimen was peripheral blood, taken 28 days after the second AZD1222 dose. The origin of the receptors is an adult who received the AZD1222 COVID-19 vaccine.

The V gene is TRBV6-5, the J gene TRBJ1-1; D not certain. The CDR3 is 13 amino acids. The germline V gene has CDR1 MNHEY and CDR2 SVGAGI. V lost 5 bases and J 1 base, leaving 8 bases between the germline ends. This chain's CDR3 is CASSPNRNTEAFF. For the CDR3, the DNA is TGTGCCAGCAGTCCCAACCGGAACACTGAAGCTTTCTTT.

The chain combines TRBV6-2 or TRBV6-3 with TRBJ1-2; maybe TRBD1 (6 bases). V lost 3 bases, J lost 4 bases, and 18 bases lay in between. Germline assignment: CDR1 MNHEY and CDR2 SVGEGT. CDR3 size: 16 residues. The CDR3 sequence: CASSYTGQTDSYGYTF. CDR3 in DNA: TGTGCCAGCAGTTATACCGGACAGACGGATTCCTATGGCTACACCTTC.